This TCR beta chain was sequenced during a study of shared clonotypes between healthy human individuals. Researchers divided each subset's genomic DNA evenly across several immunoSEQ plates. Amplification in unsorted PBMC replicate PCRs started from around 310 ng DNA, which equals some 29,000 T cell genomes. Libraries were prepared by immunoSEQ multiplex PCR; TCRdb keeps only in-frame clonotypes and omits some of them. In the table there are about 500,000 clones, 60% to 80% of which are singletons. The V and J ends lost 3 bases and 2 bases, in that order; junction bases with no gene match: 1. Germline V gene sequence: CDR1 SGHRS, CDR2 YFSETQ. The CDR3 consists of 15 residues. Each unsorted sample relied on about 90 million PBMCs as its source of genomic DNA.

The TCR originated in a woman between 40 and 55 years old in good health. Some clones in this sample may be carry-over from other donors' samples. The sample was PBMCs. The genes are TRBV5-1 and TRBJ2-7, with TRBD2 identical over 14 bases. Here the CDR3 reads CASSWTSGRTYEQYF. The CDR3 region has the DNA TGCGCCAGCAGCTGGACTAGCGGGAGGACCTACGAGCAGTACTTC.